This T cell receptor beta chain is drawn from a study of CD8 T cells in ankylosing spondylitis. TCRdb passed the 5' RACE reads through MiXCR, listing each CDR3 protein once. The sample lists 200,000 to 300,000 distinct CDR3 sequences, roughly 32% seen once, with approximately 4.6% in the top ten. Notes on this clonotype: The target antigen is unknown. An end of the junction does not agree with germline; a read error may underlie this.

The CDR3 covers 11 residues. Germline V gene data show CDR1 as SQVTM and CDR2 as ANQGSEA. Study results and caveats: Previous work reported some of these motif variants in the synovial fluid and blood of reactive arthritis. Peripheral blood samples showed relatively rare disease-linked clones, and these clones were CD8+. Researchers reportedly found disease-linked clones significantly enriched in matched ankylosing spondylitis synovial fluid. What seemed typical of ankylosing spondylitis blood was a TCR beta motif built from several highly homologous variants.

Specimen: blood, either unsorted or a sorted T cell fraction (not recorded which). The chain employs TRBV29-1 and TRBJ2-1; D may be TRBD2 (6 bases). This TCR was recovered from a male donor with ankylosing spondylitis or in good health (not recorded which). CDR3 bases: TGCAGCGTTGAAGGATCCAGGGAGGTGCTCTTC. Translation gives CSVEGSREVLF.